The 4 T cell receptor beta chains in this list originate from one sample, sequenced in a study of shared clonotypes between healthy human individuals. The repertoire was sequenced with immunoSEQ multiplex PCR; TCRdb's copy has only in-frame clones and lacks some. This table holds around 700,000 clones, around three quarters found once. Material: memory CD4+ T cells sorted from blood. Sample subset: CD45RA-negative fraction. These receptors all come from a woman younger than 45 in good health.

The gene calls are TRBV5-1 and TRBJ1-1, with a tentative D call TRBD1 (5 bases). Trimming removed 4 bases from V and 4 bases from J, with 17 bases in between. The CDR3 totals 15 residues. CDR1 is SGHRS, CDR2 YFSETQ, per germline. The CDR3 nucleotides read TGCGCCAGCAGCCCCAGCGTGTCGGGGACCACTGAAGCTTTCTTT. It is translated as CASSPSVSGTTEAFF. Combining the CDR3 with reference TRBV5-1 and TRBJ1-1 gives the whole variable domain KAGVTQTPRYLIKTRGQQVTLSCSPISGHRSVSWYQQTPGQGLQFLFEYFSETQRNKGNFPGRFSGRQFSNSRSEMNVSTLELGDSALYLCASSPSVSGTTEAFFGQGTRLTVV.

J is TRBJ2-5 and V is TRBV6-8; 8 bases are a match to TRBD1. The CDR3 has 14 amino acids. The germline gives CDR1 MNHGY, CDR2 SAAAGT. After removal of 5 bases from V and 7 bases from J, the junction contained 9 bases not matched to a gene. CDR3 loop: CASSRGTGPGTQYF. The CDR3 region has the DNA TGTGCCAGCAGTAGGGGGACAGGTCCGGGGACCCAGTACTTC.

V and J are TRBV29-1 and TRBJ1-5, with D unclear. The germline gives CDR1 SQVTM, CDR2 ANQGSEA. V gave up 5 bases and J gave up 3 bases, with 20 bases separating them. The CDR3 covers 16 residues. CDR3 DNA: TGCAGCGTTACGACAACATCAGGCGGCCTCAATCAGCCCCAGCATTTT. Its translation is CSVTTTSGGLNQPQHF.

This clone was seen just once. The V call is TRBV25-1, the J call TRBJ2-5, with D perhaps matching TRBD2 (5 bases). The V end lost 4 bases, the J end lost 2 bases, and 17 bases lay between the germline ends. The CDR3 extends over 16 amino acids. Germline lookup yields CDR1 MGHDK and CDR2 SYGVNS. The CDR3 loop reads CASSALRASRQETQYF. CDR3 nucleotides: TGTGCCAGCAGTGCCCTCCGGGCTAGCCGGCAAGAGACCCAGTACTTC. The whole variable domain, remainder taken from reference TRBV25-1 and TRBJ2-5, is EADIYQTPRYLVIGTGKKITLECSQTMGHDKMYWYQQDPGMELHLIHYSYGVNSTEKGDLSSESTVSRIRTEHFPLTLESARPSHTSQYLCASSALRASRQETQYFGPGTRLLVL.